This TCR beta chain was documented in a study of T-cell reconstitution after alpha-beta-depleted transplantation in children. Study results and caveats: Alpha-beta T cells about two months after transplant reportedly derived from several hundred expanded graft clones.

Unique molecular identifiers were incorporated into the prepared TCRbeta library. TCRdb re-called the PCR reads through MiXCR, storing one row per CDR3 protein. The table lists around 130,000 distinct CDR3 sequences, about 9.5% of them singletons. This clonotype has a handful of counts. Its antigen remains unidentified. The clonotype was recovered from a girl in the first two years of life who had a stem cell transplant for combined immunodeficiency, so the T cells may come from the graft donor. The sample was PBMCs, mostly from graft donor cells, taken 180 days after TCRalphabeta/CD19-depleted stem cell transplant.

CDR3 in amino acids: CASTLTGGRAAYEQYF. As DNA, the CDR3 is TGTGCCAGCACTTTAACGGGGGGCAGGGCCGCCTACGAGCAGTACTTC. This chain joins TRBV7-2 and TRBJ2-7; the D gene is possibly TRBD2 (7 bases). Germline V gives CDR1 SGHTA, CDR2 FQGNSA. The CDR3 is 16 residues long. V was shortened by 7 bases and J by 2 bases, with 21 bases between the two germline ends.